The 2 T cell receptor beta chains given below trace back to one sample, sequenced in a study of early T cells in non-severe SARS-CoV-2 infection. Via MiXCR, TCRdb re-called the 5' RACE reads, giving one row per CDR3 protein. The sample consists of around 50,000 distinct CDR3 sequences, around 12% of them appearing once. Specimen: whole blood. These receptors originate from an adult who was a healthcare worker with PCR-confirmed SARS-CoV-2 infection or an uninfected control (not recorded which).

The CDR3 bases are TGTGCCAGCAGTTTTACCCACAGGGGCGATCTCTCCTACAATGAGCAGTTCTTC. Protein product: CASSFTHRGDLSYNEQFF. This chain uses TRBV6-1 with TRBJ2-1, with TRBD1 identical over 7 bases. Germline V gives CDR1 MNHNS, CDR2 SASEGT. The junction had 13 bases not matched to a gene; V was cut back by 5 bases and J by 0 bases. This CDR3 spans 18 amino acids.

This clonotype was counted ten times or more. The J gene is TRBJ1-1, the V gene TRBV30; 9 bases are shared with TRBD1. The CDR3 sequence is 15 residues long. Germline lookup yields CDR1 GTSNPN and CDR2 SVGIG (reference sequence). With 2 bases clipped from V and 5 bases from J, the junction kept 9 bases outside the gene matches. CDR3 bases: TGTGCCTGGAGTCTCGAACAGGGGGCTCTTACTGAAGCTTTCTTT. It specifies CAWSLEQGALTEAFF.